This entry concerns a single T cell receptor (beta chain). Its antigen target is currently unknown. Per-base qualities were not stored, and no clone one base away is much larger. The sample comes from a study of blood T cell repertoires in COVID-19 (dated by TCRdb to 2020 to 2022). Looking at the study overall: Samples from collaborators originated in the United States, Italy and Spain and spanned both the acute and convalescent phases of COVID-19. The prospective study material was composed of cDNA or gDNA derived from T cells, B-cell-depleted T cells, or PBMCs. The dataset comprised deeply sampled blood TCRbeta repertoires from subjects exposed to, actively infected with, or recovered from COVID-19. A freely available public database, intended as a resource for researchers studying the immune response to SARS-CoV-2, is where the repertoires were released. The samples were drawn from two sources: the first 160 participants of the ongoing ImmuneRACE study, and approximately 1,300 subjects contributed by 6 global collaborators. A de-identified subject ID, COVID-19 status, age in years and sex were almost always included in the sample metadata. Where available, HLA class I and class II types were obtained from metadata supplied by the sample provider rather than from assay-based typing. Broader findings and caveats from the paper: Clinical and demographic metadata were provided uncurated, with the amount varying by source and participant.

In Seattle, one collaborating source enrolled patients while the infection was active and tracked those patients longitudinally over the course of disease. Whole blood was collected in K2EDTA tubes by collaborating institutions according to the institutions' own protocols. Collaborator samples were shipped for TCRbeta analysis as frozen whole blood, isolated PBMCs, or DNA extracted from either sample type. The germline V gene (reference sequence) yields GTSNPN for CDR1 and SVGIG for CDR2. V lost 3 bases and J lost 8 bases, and the count of bases not matched to a germline gene is 14. The CDR3 holds 16 amino acids from the cysteine to the phenylalanine. The CDR3 DNA has 48 bases and is translated from base 1. The immunoSEQ Assay, a bias-controlled multiplex PCR, was used to amplify TCRbeta CDR3 regions from genomic DNA. In the original analysis: The number of nucleated cells in each sample was estimated from the amplification of reference gene primers within the assay. To quantify the absolute abundance of each unique TCRbeta CDR3 rearrangement, sequence reads were collapsed and filtered. For each sample, productive Simpson clonality was calculated by taking the square root of Simpson's diversity index across productive rearrangements. TCRdb obtained this table from immuneACCESS and retained in-frame rearrangements with V and J assigned. These tables miss some clones; where compared with another copy, unresolved V genes account for less than half of the shortfall, and the remainder is unexplained. The V and J calls and clone size were taken over from that table, and D and trimming were inferred from the DNA. The sample table lists 60,000 to 75,000 clones, roughly nine tenths of them with a count of one. The ten largest clones represent around 3.5% of the sample.

The sample was peripheral blood. This receptor was taken from a woman between 45 and 60 years old with COVID-19, enrolled during active disease. This chain joins TRBV30 to TRBJ2-1; 9 central bases correspond to TRBD1. The CDR3 region: CAWRHALGQGLYEQFF. At the DNA level, the sequence is TGTGCCTGGAGGCACGCCCTAGGACAGGGGCTATATGAGCAGTTCTTC. The entire variable domain, with the stretches around the CDR3 drawn from the reference TRBV30 and TRBJ2-1 proteins, is SQTIHQWPATLVQPVGSPLSLECTVEGTSNPNLYWYRQAAGRGLQLLFYSVGIGQISSEVPQNLSASRPQDRQFILSSKKLLLSDSGFYLCAWRHALGQGLYEQFFGPGTRLTVL.